This T cell receptor (beta chain) emerged from a study of cytomegalovirus exposure and HLA in healthy donors. General study findings and limits: In a later analysis, a genetic analysis reported fewer productive-TCR N-insertions in an Asian-associated ancestry cluster than the cohort average. A further, later analysis showed that HLA-associated TCR beta chains (compared with equally common others) were more clonally expanded. Indistinguishable V segments such as TRBV6-2 and TRBV6-3 were excluded.

Regarding this clone: Its target is not known.

Use of 60 Vbeta and 13 Jbeta primers characterized the PCR. TCRdb keeps only in-frame clones here, not all; method: immunoSEQ multiplex PCR. The sample yields 63,000 or so clones, 80% seen once. Germline trimming cut 7 bases from V and 3 bases from J; bases unmatched to any gene: 6. This CDR3 region has 14 residues. Germline V gene lookup returns CDR1 GTSNPN and CDR2 SVGIG (reference sequence). The V and J genes are TRBV30 and TRBJ2-5; TRBD1 aligns across 12 bases. This sequence was found in a woman aged 30 to 39 in good health and CMV-seronegative. The sample comprised PBMCs. The CDR3 nucleotides read TGTGCCTCCATAGGGACAGGGGGCGAAGAGACCCAGTACTTC. This translates into CASIGTGGEETQYF.